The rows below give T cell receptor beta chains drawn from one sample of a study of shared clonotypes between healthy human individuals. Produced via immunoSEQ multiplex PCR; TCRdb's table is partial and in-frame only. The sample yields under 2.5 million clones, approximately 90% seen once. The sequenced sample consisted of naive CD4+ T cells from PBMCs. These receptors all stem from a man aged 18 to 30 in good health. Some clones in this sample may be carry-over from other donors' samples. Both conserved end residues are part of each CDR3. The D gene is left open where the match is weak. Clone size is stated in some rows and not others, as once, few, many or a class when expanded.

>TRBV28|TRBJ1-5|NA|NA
TGTGCCAGCAGTTTAGCGCATCAGCCCCAGCATTTT
CASSLAHQPQHF
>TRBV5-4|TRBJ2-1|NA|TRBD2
TGTGCCAGCAGCCCTGCCGGGACTAGCGGGAGAGGTGTCATAGATGAGCAGTTCTTC
CASSPAGTSGRGVIDEQFF
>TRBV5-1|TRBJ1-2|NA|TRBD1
TGCGCCAGCAGCTTGGATTCCGGGACAGGGTCTGGCTACACCTTC
CASSLDSGTGSGYTF
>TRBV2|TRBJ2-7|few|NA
TGTGCCAGCAGTGTCCTGCCTGTGGGGCAGTACTTC
CASSVLPVGQYF
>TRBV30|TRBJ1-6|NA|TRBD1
TGTGCCTGGAGGGGACAGGGGATGGATTCACCCCTCCACTTT
CAWRGQGMDSPLHF
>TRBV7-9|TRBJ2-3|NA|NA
TGTGCCAGCAGCTTAGCCGAAGTAGATACGCAGTATTTT
CASSLAEVDTQYF
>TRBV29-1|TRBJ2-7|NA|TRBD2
TGCAGCGTTGAGGTGGGACTAGCGGGAAACGAGCAGTACTTC
CSVEVGLAGNEQYF
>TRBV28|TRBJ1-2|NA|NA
TGTGCCAGCAGTTTGCTCGGAGGGGGAAACTATGGCTACACCTTC
CASSLLGGGNYGYTF
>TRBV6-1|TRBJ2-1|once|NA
TGTGCCAGCAGTATAATGGACGGCAATGAGCAGTTCTTC
CASSIMDGNEQFF
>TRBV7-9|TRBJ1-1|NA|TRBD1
TGTGCCAGCAGCTTTGGACAGGACACTGAAGCTTTCTTT
CASSFGQDTEAFF
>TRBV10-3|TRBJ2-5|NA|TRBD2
TGTGCCATCAGTGACCCTTTACTAGCGGTAGAGACCCAGTACTTC
CAISDPLLAVETQYF
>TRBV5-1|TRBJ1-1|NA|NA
TGCGCCAGCAGCTTGGAGGTTTTGGGACTTACTGAAGCTTTCTTT
CASSLEVLGLTEAFF
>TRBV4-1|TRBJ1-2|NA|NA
TGCGCCAGCAGCCAAGACTCCTCGCCCCCCATCTATGGCTACACCTTC
CASSQDSSPPIYGYTF
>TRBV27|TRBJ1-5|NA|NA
TGTGCCAGCAGTTCTGGGGATGGGGGCAATCAGCCCCAGCATTTT
CASSSGDGGNQPQHF
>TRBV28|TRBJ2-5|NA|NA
TGTGCCAGCAGTTTAGGGGTAGCGTTACGAGAGACCCAGTACTTC
CASSLGVALRETQYF
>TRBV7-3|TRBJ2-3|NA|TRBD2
TGTGCCAGCAGCCAGACTAGCGGGCCCCAGCAGTGGAAGATGCAGTATTTT
CASSQTSGPQQWKMQYF
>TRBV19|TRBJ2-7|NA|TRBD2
TGTGCCAGTAGTATAACGGCGGGAGGGCCGTACGAGCAGTACTTC
CASSITAGGPYEQYF
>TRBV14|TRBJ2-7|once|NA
TGTGCCAGCAGCCAAGATTCGGGGGCGGGAGAGCAGTACTTC
CASSQDSGAGEQYF
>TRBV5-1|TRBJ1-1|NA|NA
TGCGCCAGCACTCTAGTCATGGGGGACACTGAAGCTTTCTTT
CASTLVMGDTEAFF
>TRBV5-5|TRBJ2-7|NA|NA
TGTGCCAGCGGCTCCCGGGAAAGATCCTACGAGCAGTACTTC
CASGSRERSYEQYF
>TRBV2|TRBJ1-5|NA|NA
TGTGCCAGCCTCCGGGACGGTCATAGCAATCAGCCCCAGCATTTT
CASLRDGHSNQPQHF
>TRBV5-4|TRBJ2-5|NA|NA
TGTGCCAGCAGCCAGAAGAAGGGACAACTCCAAGAGACCCAGTACTTC
CASSQKKGQLQETQYF
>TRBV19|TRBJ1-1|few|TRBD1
TGTGCCAGTAGCACCCGACAGGGGCCCCAAGCTTTCTTT
CASSTRQGPQAFF
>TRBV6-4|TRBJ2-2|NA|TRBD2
TGTGCCAGCAGCGGGACTAGCGGGGGCACCGGGGAGCTGTTTTTT
CASSGTSGGTGELFF
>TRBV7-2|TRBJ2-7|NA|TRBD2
TGTGCCAGCAGCTTAGACGCCGGGACTAGCCGCTACGAGCAGTACTTC
CASSLDAGTSRYEQYF
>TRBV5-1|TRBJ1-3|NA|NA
TGCGCCAGCAGCTTAACTAGTGGACGGAGCTCTGGAAACACCATATATTTT
CASSLTSGRSSGNTIYF
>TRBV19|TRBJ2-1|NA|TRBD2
TGTGCCAGTAGCGGACTAGCGGGAGGGCCGGGTTACAATGAGCAGTTCTTC
CASSGLAGGPGYNEQFF
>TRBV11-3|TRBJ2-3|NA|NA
TGTGCCAGCAGCGCCACACGAGGACAGTCAGATACGCAGTATTTT
CASSATRGQSDTQYF
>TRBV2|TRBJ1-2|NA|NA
TGTGCCAGCGGTACACAGTCCTATGGCTACACCTTC
CASGTQSYGYTF
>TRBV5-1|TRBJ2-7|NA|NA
TGCGCCAGCAGCTTGGTGCCAGGGGTGTCCTACGAGCAGTACTTC
CASSLVPGVSYEQYF
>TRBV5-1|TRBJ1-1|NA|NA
TGCGCCAGCAGCTGGAAGGGGGGCGGGGACACTGAAGCTTTCTTT
CASSWKGGGDTEAFF
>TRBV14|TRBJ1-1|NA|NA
TGTGCCAGCAGCCAGCAGGGGAACACTGAAGCTTTCTTT
CASSQQGNTEAFF
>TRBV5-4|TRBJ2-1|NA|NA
TGTGCCAGCAGCCAGCGCGCAGGGGTCCCGCATGAGCAGTTCTTC
CASSQRAGVPHEQFF
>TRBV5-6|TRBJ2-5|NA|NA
TGTGCCAGCAGCCCGTTGGACCGCCAAGAGACCCAGTACTTC
CASSPLDRQETQYF
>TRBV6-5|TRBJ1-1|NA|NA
TGTGCCAGCATCAACGGGGTGAAGGGCACTGAAGCTTTCTTT
CASINGVKGTEAFF
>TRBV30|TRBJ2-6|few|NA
TGTGCCTGGAGTTCTGGGGCCAACGTCCTGACTTTC
CAWSSGANVLTF
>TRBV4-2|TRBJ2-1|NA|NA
TGTGCCAGCAGCCAAGACGCCTACAATGAGCAGTTCTTC
CASSQDAYNEQFF
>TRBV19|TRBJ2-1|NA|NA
TGTGCCAGTAGTATATGGAGCGGGTCCTACAATGAGCAGTTCTTC
CASSIWSGSYNEQFF
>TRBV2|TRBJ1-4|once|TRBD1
TGTGCCAGCATTAGGACAGGGACAACTAATGAAAAACTGTTTTTT
CASIRTGTTNEKLFF
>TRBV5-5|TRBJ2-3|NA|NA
TGTGCCAGCAGCTTATTGGGACACGGTGGAGATACGCAGTATTTT
CASSLLGHGGDTQYF